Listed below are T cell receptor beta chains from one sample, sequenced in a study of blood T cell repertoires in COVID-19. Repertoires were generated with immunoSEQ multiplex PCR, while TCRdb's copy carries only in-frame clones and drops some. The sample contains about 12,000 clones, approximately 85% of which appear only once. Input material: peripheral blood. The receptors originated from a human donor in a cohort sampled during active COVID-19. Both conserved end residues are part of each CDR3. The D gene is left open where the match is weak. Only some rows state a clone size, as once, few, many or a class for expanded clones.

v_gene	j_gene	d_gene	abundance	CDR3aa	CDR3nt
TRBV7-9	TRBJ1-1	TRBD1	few	CASSAPDRVPEAFF	TGTGCCAGCAGCGCACCAGACAGGGTCCCTGAAGCTTTCTTT
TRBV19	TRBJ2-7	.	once	CASSRLLRSYEQYF	TGTGCCAGTAGTCGCCTCCTGCGAAGCTACGAGCAGTACTTC
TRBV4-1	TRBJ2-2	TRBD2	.	CASRQLAGFTGELFF	TGCGCCAGCAGGCAACTAGCGGGATTCACCGGGGAGCTGTTTTTT
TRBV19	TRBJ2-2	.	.	CASSIQGTGELFF	TGTGCCAGTAGTATACAGGGGACCGGGGAGCTGTTTTTT
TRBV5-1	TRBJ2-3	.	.	CASSLGGRARDTQYF	TGCGCCAGCAGCTTGGGGGGCAGGGCCAGAGATACGCAGTATTTT
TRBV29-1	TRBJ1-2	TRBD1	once	CSVEIGQGGGYTF	TGCAGCGTTGAAATAGGACAGGGAGGAGGCTACACCTTC
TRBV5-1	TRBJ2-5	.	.	CASSLIQIQETQYF	TGCGCCAGCAGCTTAATACAGATACAAGAGACCCAGTACTTC
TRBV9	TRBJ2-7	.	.	CASSVGPQPYEQYF	TGTGCCAGCAGCGTAGGGCCACAGCCCTACGAGCAGTACTTC
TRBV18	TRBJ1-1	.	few	CASSQSLTEAFF	TGTGCCAGCTCGCAGTCCCTGACTGAAGCTTTCTTT
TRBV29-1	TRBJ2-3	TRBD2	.	CSVQRRGLADPYF	TGCAGCGTTCAAAGGAGGGGACTAGCGGATCCGTATTTT
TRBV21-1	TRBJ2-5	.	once	CASSKAQTRQETQYF	TGTGCCAGCAGCAAAGCGCAGACAAGACAAGAGACCCAGTACTTC
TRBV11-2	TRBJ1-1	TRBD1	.	CASSLGGQGLAVEAFF	TGTGCCAGCAGCTTAGGAGGACAGGGCCTCGCGGTTGAAGCTTTCTTT
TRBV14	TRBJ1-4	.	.	CASSLRQSPLEKLFF	TGTGCCAGCAGCCTAAGACAGTCCCCCCTTGAAAAACTGTTTTTT
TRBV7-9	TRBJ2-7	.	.	CASSPSTYEQYF	TGTGCCAGCAGCCCGAGCACCTACGAGCAGTACTTC
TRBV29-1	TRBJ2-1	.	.	CSVEVSSVHNEQFF	TGCAGCGTTGAAGTGTCTAGCGTACACAATGAGCAGTTCTTC
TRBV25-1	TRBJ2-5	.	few	CASSEYGRGDRETQYF	TGTGCCAGCAGTGAATATGGAAGGGGTGATAGAGAGACCCAGTACTTC
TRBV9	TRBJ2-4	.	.	CASSPGQRAKNIQYF	TGTGCCAGCAGCCCCGGACAACGAGCCAAAAACATTCAGTACTTC
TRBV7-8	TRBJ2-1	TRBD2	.	CASSLRLAGDNEQFF	TGTGCCAGCAGCCTCAGACTAGCGGGCGACAATGAGCAGTTCTTC
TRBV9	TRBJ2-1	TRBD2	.	CASSVRSGRGEQFF	TGTGCCAGCAGCGTTCGTAGCGGGAGGGGTGAGCAGTTCTTC
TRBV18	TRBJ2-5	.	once	CASPLLYQETQYF	TGTGCCAGCCCGTTATTGTACCAAGAGACCCAGTACTTC
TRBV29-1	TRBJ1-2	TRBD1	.	CSVDGAGGNYGYTF	TGCAGCGTTGACGGGGCAGGGGGCAACTATGGCTACACCTTC
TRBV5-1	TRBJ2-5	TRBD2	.	CASSVGGAGGGETQYF	TGCGCCAGCAGCGTGGGGGGCGCGGGAGGGGGCGAGACCCAGTACTTC
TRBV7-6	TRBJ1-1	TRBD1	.	CASSLSSRQGTEAFF	TGTGCCAGCAGCTTAAGTTCCCGACAGGGCACTGAAGCTTTCTTT
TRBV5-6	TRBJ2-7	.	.	CASSFFSGQLTYEQYF	TGTGCCAGCAGCTTCTTCTCCGGACAGCTTACCTACGAGCAGTACTTC
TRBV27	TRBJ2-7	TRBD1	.	CASSFSGTGGEQYF	TGTGCCAGCAGTTTCTCCGGGACAGGGGGTGAGCAGTACTTC
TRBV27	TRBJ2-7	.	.	CASSLNTIGTYYEQYF	TGTGCCAGCAGTTTAAACACTATCGGGACATACTACGAGCAGTACTTC
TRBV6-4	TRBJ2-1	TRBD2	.	CASSDLSGGHYNEQFF	TGTGCCAGCAGTGATCTCAGCGGGGGACATTACAATGAGCAGTTCTTC
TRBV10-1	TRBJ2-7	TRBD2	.	CASSVNSGSGEQYF	TGCGCCAGCAGTGTGAACAGCGGGAGTGGCGAGCAGTACTTC
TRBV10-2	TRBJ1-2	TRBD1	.	CASSDSTGQGYTF	TGCGCCAGCAGTGATTCGACAGGGCAAGGCTACACCTTC
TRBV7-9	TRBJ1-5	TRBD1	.	CASSVGTGVNSNQPQHF	TGTGCCAGCAGCGTCGGGACAGGGGTTAATAGCAATCAGCCCCAGCATTTT
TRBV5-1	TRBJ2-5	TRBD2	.	CASSLVPAGQETQYF	TGCGCCAGCAGCTTGGTCCCAGCGGGACAAGAGACCCAGTACTTC
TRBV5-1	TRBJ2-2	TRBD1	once	CASSLSGGSGTGELFF	TGCGCCAGCAGCTTGTCAGGGGGCTCTGGCACCGGGGAGCTGTTTTTT
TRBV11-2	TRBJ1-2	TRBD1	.	CASSLGRTGTGYTF	TGTGCCAGCAGCTTAGGTCGGACAGGGACTGGCTACACCTTC
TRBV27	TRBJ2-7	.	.	CASKSVGGGHYEQYF	TGTGCCAGCAAATCAGTAGGAGGGGGCCATTACGAGCAGTACTTC
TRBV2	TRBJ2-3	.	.	CASSLVADTQYF	TGTGCCAGCAGCCTCGTCGCAGATACGCAGTATTTT
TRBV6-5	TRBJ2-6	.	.	CASKRSGANVLTF	TGTGCCAGCAAGCGCTCTGGGGCCAACGTCCTGACTTTC
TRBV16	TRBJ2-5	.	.	CASSRVRRQETQYF	TGTGCCAGCAGCCGCGTCAGGCGCCAAGAGACCCAGTACTTC
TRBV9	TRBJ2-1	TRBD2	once	CASSVKGTSGYNEQFF	TGTGCCAGCAGCGTTAAGGGGACTAGCGGATACAATGAGCAGTTCTTC
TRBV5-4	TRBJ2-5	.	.	CASSLGSGQETQYF	TGTGCCAGCAGCTTGGGTTCAGGGCAAGAGACCCAGTACTTC
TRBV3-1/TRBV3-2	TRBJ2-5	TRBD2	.	CASSLGTSGNQETQYF	TGTGCCAGCAGCCTCGGGACTAGCGGGAACCAAGAGACCCAGTACTTC
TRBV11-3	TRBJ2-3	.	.	CASSLGQSTDTQYF	TGTGCCAGCAGCTTAGGACAGAGCACAGATACGCAGTATTTT
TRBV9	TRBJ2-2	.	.	CASSVSGTGELFF	TGTGCCAGCAGCGTAAGCGGTACCGGGGAGCTGTTTTTT
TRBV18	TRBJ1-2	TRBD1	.	CASRDREDGYTF	TGTGCCAGCCGGGACAGGGAGGATGGCTACACCTTC
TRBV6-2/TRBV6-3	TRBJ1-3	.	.	CASSYAGGNTIYF	TGTGCCAGCAGTTATGCAGGTGGAAACACCATATATTTT
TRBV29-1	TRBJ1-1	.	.	CSVVPGDTEAFF	TGCAGCGTTGTCCCCGGAGACACTGAAGCTTTCTTT
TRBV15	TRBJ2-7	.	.	CATSSYLEQYF	TGTGCCACCAGCAGCTATCTCGAGCAGTACTTC
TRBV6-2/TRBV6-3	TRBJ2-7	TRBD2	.	CASSYLAGTSYEQYF	TGTGCCAGCAGTTACCTAGCGGGAACTTCCTACGAGCAGTACTTC